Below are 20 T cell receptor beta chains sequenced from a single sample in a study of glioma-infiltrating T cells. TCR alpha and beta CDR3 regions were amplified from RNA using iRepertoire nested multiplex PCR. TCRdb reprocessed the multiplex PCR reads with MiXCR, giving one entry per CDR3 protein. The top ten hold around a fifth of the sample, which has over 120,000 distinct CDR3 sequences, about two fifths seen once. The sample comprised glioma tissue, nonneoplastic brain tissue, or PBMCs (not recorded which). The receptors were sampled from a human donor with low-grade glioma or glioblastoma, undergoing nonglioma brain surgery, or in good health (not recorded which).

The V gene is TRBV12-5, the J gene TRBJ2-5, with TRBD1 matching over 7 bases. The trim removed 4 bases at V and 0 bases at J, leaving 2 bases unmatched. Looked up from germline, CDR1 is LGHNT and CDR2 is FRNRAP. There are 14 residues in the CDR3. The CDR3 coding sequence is TGTGCTAGTGGTTCCACAGGGGACCAAGAGACCCAGTACTTC. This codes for CASGSTGDQETQYF.

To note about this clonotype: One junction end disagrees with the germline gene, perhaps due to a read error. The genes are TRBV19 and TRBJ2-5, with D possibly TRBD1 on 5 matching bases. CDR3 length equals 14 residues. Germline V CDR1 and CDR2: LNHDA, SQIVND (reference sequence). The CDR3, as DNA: TGTGCCAGTAGTGTAGAAGACAGACAAGAGACCCAGTACTTC. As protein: CASSVEDRQETQYF.

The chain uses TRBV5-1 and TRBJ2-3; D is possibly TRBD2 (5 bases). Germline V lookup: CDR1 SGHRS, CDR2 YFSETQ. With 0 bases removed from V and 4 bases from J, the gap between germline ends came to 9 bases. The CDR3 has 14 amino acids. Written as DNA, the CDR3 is TGCGCCAGCAGCTTGGAGGGAGTTGCAGATACGCAGTATTTT. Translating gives CASSLEGVADTQYF.

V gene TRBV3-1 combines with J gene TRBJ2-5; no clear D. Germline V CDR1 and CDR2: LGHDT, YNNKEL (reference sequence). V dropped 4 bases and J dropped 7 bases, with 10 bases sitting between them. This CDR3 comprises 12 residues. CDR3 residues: CASSPGDWTQYF. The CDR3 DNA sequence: TGTGCCAGCAGCCCTGGGGATTGGACCCAGTACTTC.

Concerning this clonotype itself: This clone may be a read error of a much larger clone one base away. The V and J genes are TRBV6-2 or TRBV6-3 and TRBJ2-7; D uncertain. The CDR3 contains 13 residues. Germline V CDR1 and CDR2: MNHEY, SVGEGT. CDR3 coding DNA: TGTGCCAGCAGTGACTCAACCGCCTACGAGCAGTACTTC. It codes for CASSDSTAYEQYF.

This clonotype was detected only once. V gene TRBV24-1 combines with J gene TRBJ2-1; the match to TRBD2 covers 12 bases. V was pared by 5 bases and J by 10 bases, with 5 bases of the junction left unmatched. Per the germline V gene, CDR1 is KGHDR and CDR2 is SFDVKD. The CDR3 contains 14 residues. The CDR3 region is CATSGLAGGAEQFF. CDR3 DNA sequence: TGTGCCACCAGTGGGCTAGCGGGAGGGGCGGAGCAGTTCTTC.

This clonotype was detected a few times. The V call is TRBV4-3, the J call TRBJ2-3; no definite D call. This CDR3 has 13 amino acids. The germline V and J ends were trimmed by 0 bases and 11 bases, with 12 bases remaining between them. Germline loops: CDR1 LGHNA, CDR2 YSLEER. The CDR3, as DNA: TGCGCCAGCAGCCAAGATAGAAATCATAAGCAGTATTTT. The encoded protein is CASSQDRNHKQYF.

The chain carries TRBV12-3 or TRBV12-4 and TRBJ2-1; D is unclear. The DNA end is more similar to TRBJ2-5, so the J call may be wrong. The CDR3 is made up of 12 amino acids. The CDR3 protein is CASSLTQETQYF. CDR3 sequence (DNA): TGTGCCAGCAGTTTAACCCAAGAGACCCAGTACTTC.

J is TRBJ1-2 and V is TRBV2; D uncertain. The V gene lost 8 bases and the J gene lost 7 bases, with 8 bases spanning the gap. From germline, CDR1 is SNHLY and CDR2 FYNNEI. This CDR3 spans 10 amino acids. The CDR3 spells CASSGSGYTF. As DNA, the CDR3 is TGTGCCAGCTCCGGTAGTGGCTACACCTTC. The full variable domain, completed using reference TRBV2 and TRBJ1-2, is EPEVTQTPSHQVTQMGQEVILRCVPISNHLYFYWYRQILGQKVEFLVSFYNNEISEKSEIFDDQFSVERPDGSNFTLKIRSTKLEDSAMYFCASSGSGYTFGSGTRLTVV.

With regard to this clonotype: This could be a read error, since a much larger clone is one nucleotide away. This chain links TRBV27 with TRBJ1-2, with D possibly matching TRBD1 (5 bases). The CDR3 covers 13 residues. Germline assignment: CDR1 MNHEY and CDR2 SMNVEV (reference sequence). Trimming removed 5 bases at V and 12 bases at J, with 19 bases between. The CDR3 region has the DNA TGTGCCAGCAGTCCCCTTGGGAGGGGAGGCCACACCTTC. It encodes CASSPLGRGGHTF.

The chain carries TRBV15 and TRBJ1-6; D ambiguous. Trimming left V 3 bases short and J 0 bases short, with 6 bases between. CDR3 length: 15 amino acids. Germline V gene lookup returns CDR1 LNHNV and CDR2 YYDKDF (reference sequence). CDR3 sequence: CATSSRASYNSPLHF. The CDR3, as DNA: TGTGCCACCAGCAGTCGGGCCTCCTATAATTCACCCCTCCACTTT.

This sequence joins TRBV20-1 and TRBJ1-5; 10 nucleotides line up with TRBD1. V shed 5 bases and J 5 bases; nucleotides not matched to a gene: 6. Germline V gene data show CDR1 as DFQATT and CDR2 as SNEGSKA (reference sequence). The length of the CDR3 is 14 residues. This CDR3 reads CSALRGTGDQPQHF. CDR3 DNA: TGCAGTGCTCTAAGGGGGACAGGGGATCAGCCCCAGCATTTT.

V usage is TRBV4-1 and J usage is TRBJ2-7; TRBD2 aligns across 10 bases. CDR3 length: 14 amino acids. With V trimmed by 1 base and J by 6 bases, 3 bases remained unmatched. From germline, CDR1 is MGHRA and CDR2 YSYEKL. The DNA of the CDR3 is TGCGCCAGCAGCCAAGGCCTAGCGGGAGTCGAGCAGTACTTC. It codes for CASSQGLAGVEQYF.

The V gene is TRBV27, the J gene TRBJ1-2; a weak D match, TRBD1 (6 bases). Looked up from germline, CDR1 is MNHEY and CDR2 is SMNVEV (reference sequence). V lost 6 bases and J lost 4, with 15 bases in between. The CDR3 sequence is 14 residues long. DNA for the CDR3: TGTGCCAGCAGCTCACAGGGTGCCCTCTATGGCTACACCTTC. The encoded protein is CASSSQGALYGYTF.

The CDR3 here is CASSDFRVHAGANVLTF. The CDR3, as DNA: TGTGCCAGCAGTGATTTTCGAGTACACGCTGGGGCCAACGTCCTGACTTTC. V gene TRBV6-1 combines with J gene TRBJ2-6; D remains ambiguous. Germline V gene data show CDR1 as MNHNS and CDR2 as SASEGT. This CDR3 is 17 amino acids long. With 3 bases removed from V and 2 bases from J, the gap between germline ends came to 14 bases.

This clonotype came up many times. The CDR3 bases are TGCAGTGCGCCTGAAGGAGGAGTCGGCAATGAGCAGTTCTTC. This sequence encodes CSAPEGGVGNEQFF. The V call is TRBV20-1, the J call TRBJ2-1; TRBD2 is a possible D gene (5 bases). V was cut by 6 bases and J by 6 bases, with 18 bases left in between. The germline V gene has CDR1 DFQATT and CDR2 SNEGSKA (reference sequence). There are 14 residues in the CDR3.

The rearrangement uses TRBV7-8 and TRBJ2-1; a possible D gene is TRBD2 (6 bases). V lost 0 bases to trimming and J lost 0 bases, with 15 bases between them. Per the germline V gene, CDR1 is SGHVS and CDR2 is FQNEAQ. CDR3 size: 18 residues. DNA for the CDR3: TGTGCCAGCAGCTTAGCAGGTGGTCGGGAGCGCTCCTACAATGAGCAGTTCTTC. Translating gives CASSLAGGRERSYNEQFF.

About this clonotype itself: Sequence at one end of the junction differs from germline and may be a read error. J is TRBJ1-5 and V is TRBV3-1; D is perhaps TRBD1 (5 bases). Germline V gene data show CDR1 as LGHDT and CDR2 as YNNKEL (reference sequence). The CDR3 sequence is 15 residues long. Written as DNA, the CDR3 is TGTGCCAGCATCCAAGGAACGGGGGTCGGTCAGCCCCAGCATTTT. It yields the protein CASIQGTGVGQPQHF.

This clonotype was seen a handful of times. The CDR3 DNA follows: TGTGCCAGCAGGGACGGAGTGAGCTCCTACGAGCAGTACTTC. It is translated as CASRDGVSSYEQYF. The chain recombines TRBV2 with TRBJ2-7; D uncertain. The CDR3 spans 14 residues. From germline, CDR1 is SNHLY and CDR2 FYNNEI. V shed 6 bases and J shed 0 bases, with 12 bases lying between them.

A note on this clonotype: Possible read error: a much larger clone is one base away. CDR3 region: CASGDSSNQPQHF. CDR3 DNA sequence: TGTGCCAGCGGGGACAGTAGCAATCAGCCCCAGCATTTT. The chain combines TRBV6-6 with TRBJ1-5, with 7 positions matching TRBD1. The CDR3 loop spans 13 amino acids. The V gene's germline CDR1 is MNHNY and CDR2 SVGAGI (reference sequence). The J segment lost 0 bases and the V segment lost 8 bases, leaving 1 base of the junction unmatched.